The text below deals with one TCR beta chain. Germline-derived CDR1 and CDR2 are MGHRA and YSYEKL. The CDR3 has 15 residues. With 1 base clipped from V and 3 bases from J, the junction kept 2 bases outside the gene matches. The sample originates from a study of blood T cell repertoires in COVID-19. Study overall: Acute and convalescent COVID-19 samples came from the United States, Italy and Spain. T cells, B-cell-depleted T cells, or PBMCs provided the cDNA or gDNA that served as material.

The assay was immunoSEQ multiplex PCR, and TCRdb's table has in-frame clones only and misses some. The data contain under 150,000 clones, less than 90% of them seen just once; the ten biggest clones take up about 2.5%. Cohort placement rested on clinical history that participants reported themselves. Among Cohort 3 donors, those recovered had two negative PCRs, clearance, or symptom resolution. The chain carries TRBV4-1 and TRBJ2-3; 9 nucleotides line up with TRBD1. The sequencing sample was made of PBMCs or T cells enriched from blood (not recorded which). The sequence derives from a woman in her 50s who had recovered from COVID-19. The CDR3, as DNA: TGCGCCAGCAGCCAAGGGGACAGGGAGACAGATACGCAGTATTTT. The encoded protein is CASSQGDRETDTQYF.